The rows below give T cell receptor beta chains drawn from one sample of a study of shared clonotypes between healthy human individuals. The repertoire was sequenced with immunoSEQ multiplex PCR; TCRdb's copy has only in-frame clones and lacks some. The sample records about 92,000 clones, approximately 44% being singletons. Input material: PBMCs. These receptors originate from a woman between 40 and 55 years old in good health. Some clones in this sample may be carry-over from other donors' samples. The CDR3 runs from the conserved cysteine through the conserved F or W. D genes are given only for firm matches. Rows give clone size only sometimes, using once, few, many, or a class for an expanded clone.

clone size	D gene	V gene	J gene	CDR3 protein	CDR3 DNA
many	NA	TRBV9	TRBJ2-2	CASKSAMFSGELFF	TGTGCCAGCAAGAGCGCAATGTTCTCCGGGGAGCTGTTTTTT
few	TRBD1	TRBV9	TRBJ1-2	CASSPGQGNYGYTF	TGTGCCAGCAGCCCAGGACAGGGTAACTATGGCTACACCTTC
NA	NA	TRBV6-6	TRBJ1-2	CASSEGPWGGYTF	TGTGCCAGCAGTGAGGGACCTTGGGGTGGCTACACCTTC
NA	NA	TRBV30	TRBJ1-1	CAWSTGTYTEAFF	TGTGCCTGGAGTACCGGGACGTACACTGAAGCTTTCTTT
many	TRBD1	TRBV6-1	TRBJ1-2	CASSEWTGPNYGYTF	TGTGCCAGCAGTGAGTGGACAGGGCCTAACTATGGCTACACCTTC
NA	NA	TRBV11-2	TRBJ2-4	CASSPRLLAKNIQYF	TGTGCCAGCAGCCCGCGACTCCTAGCCAAAAACATTCAGTACTTC
many	TRBD2	TRBV18	TRBJ2-2	CASSLLAANTGELFF	TGTGCCAGCTCATTACTAGCGGCTAACACCGGGGAGCTGTTTTTT
many	NA	TRBV18	TRBJ2-7	CASSPDAYEQYF	TGTGCCAGCTCACCTGACGCCTACGAGCAGTACTTC
NA	NA	TRBV6-1	TRBJ2-7	CASSEGEERYEQYF	TGTGCCAGCAGTGAAGGTGAGGAACGCTACGAGCAGTACTTC
NA	TRBD1	TRBV15	TRBJ1-4	CATSRQTGYDEKLFF	TGTGCCACCAGCAGACAGACAGGGTATGATGAAAAACTGTTTTTT
many	TRBD1	TRBV7-8	TRBJ2-7	CASSLVRVWDRRSTEQYF	TGTGCCAGCAGCTTAGTTCGAGTTTGGGACAGGCGATCTACCGAGCAGTACTTC
few	NA	TRBV18	TRBJ1-1	CASSPPLGLTEAFF	TGTGCCAGCTCACCACCGCTGGGTCTCACTGAAGCTTTCTTT
NA	TRBD2	TRBV27	TRBJ2-1	CASSGRLAGEANEQFF	TGTGCCAGCAGTGGGAGACTAGCGGGAGAGGCCAATGAGCAGTTCTTC
few	NA	TRBV7-9	TRBJ2-7	CASSLRGLLVYF	TGTGCCAGCAGCTTAAGAGGCCTGCTGGTGTACTTC
NA	NA	TRBV7-2	TRBJ1-3	CASSIQQGYGNTIYF	TGTGCCAGCAGCATACAGCAGGGGTATGGAAACACCATATATTTT
NA	NA	TRBV7-8	TRBJ2-1	CASSYPHGGSYNEQFF	TGTGCCAGCAGTTACCCTCACGGAGGTTCCTACAATGAGCAGTTCTTC
NA	TRBD2	TRBV19	TRBJ2-1	CASKGLAAYNEQFF	TGTGCCAGTAAGGGACTAGCGGCTTACAATGAGCAGTTCTTC
NA	NA	TRBV4-2	TRBJ1-6	CASSQGVMGSPLHF	TGTGCCAGCAGCCAAGGGGTGATGGGTTCACCCCTCCACTTT
NA	TRBD2	TRBV5-1	TRBJ2-7	CASSLGLAEPYEQYF	TGCGCCAGCAGCTTGGGACTAGCGGAGCCGTACGAGCAGTACTTC
NA	NA	TRBV27	TRBJ1-5	CASGPGPINQPQHF	TGTGCCAGCGGCCCGGGGCCAATCAATCAGCCCCAGCATTTT
many	TRBD2	TRBV2	TRBJ2-1	CASSATSGYNEQFF	TGTGCCAGCAGTGCCACTAGCGGTTACAATGAGCAGTTCTTC
NA	NA	TRBV4-3	TRBJ2-5	CASSRNHQGRETQYF	TGCGCCAGCAGCCGGAATCATCAGGGAAGGGAGACCCAGTACTTC
many	TRBD2	TRBV6-5	TRBJ2-1	CASSYGLAAWNEQFF	TGTGCCAGCAGTTACGGACTAGCGGCGTGGAATGAGCAGTTCTTC
once	NA	TRBV29-1	TRBJ1-4	CSVSSEEKLFF	TGCAGCGTTAGTAGTGAAGAAAAACTGTTTTTT
many	TRBD1	TRBV4-3	TRBJ2-2	CASSPRGGTGGLGGELFF	TGCGCCAGCAGCCCACGGGGAGGTACAGGGGGCCTTGGCGGGGAGCTGTTTTTT
few	NA	TRBV6-1	TRBJ1-2	CASRPDRSRGYTF	TGTGCCAGCAGGCCCGACAGGTCCAGGGGCTACACCTTC
NA	NA	TRBV29-1	TRBJ2-1	CSVGPPARGYNEQFF	TGCAGCGTTGGGCCCCCCGCCCGCGGGTACAATGAGCAGTTCTTC
many	NA	TRBV5-1	TRBJ1-5	CASSLYDSSNQPQHF	TGCGCCAGCAGCTTGTATGACAGTAGCAATCAGCCCCAGCATTTT
NA	NA	TRBV28	TRBJ2-7	CASSSNSYEQYF	TGTGCCAGCAGTTCAAACAGCTACGAGCAGTACTTC
NA	NA	TRBV4-1	TRBJ1-3	CASSQEPPRSRGSGNTIYF	TGCGCCAGCAGCCAAGAACCCCCTCGGAGCAGAGGCTCTGGAAACACCATATATTTT
many	NA	TRBV6-6	TRBJ2-7	CASSLVGGYEQYF	TGTGCCAGCAGCCTTGTGGGGGGCTACGAGCAGTACTTC
NA	TRBD1	TRBV4-2	TRBJ2-1	CASSEGTGGYNEQFF	TGTGCCAGCAGCGAGGGGACAGGGGGCTACAATGAGCAGTTCTTC
few	NA	TRBV7-2	TRBJ1-2	CASSPDQAGYGYTF	TGTGCCAGCAGCCCAGATCAGGCGGGCTATGGCTACACCTTC
NA	NA	TRBV2	TRBJ2-7	CASSVEDNSYEQYF	TGTGCCAGCAGTGTGGAGGACAACTCCTACGAGCAGTACTTC
NA	NA	TRBV1	TRBJ1-6	CTSSPRGRYNSPLHF	TGCACCAGCAGCCCCAGGGGGCGCTATAATTCACCCCTCCACTTT
NA	NA	TRBV7-2	TRBJ2-7	CASSKTRNPATTYEQYF	TGTGCCAGCAGCAAAACTAGAAACCCCGCTACGACCTACGAGCAGTACTTC
few	TRBD1	TRBV28	TRBJ1-2	CASSWGQVNLLANYGYTF	TGTGCCAGCAGTTGGGGACAGGTTAACCTCTTGGCTAACTATGGCTACACCTTC
NA	NA	TRBV30	TRBJ1-1	CAWSGGLFGLNTEAFF	TGTGCCTGGAGTGGAGGACTGTTTGGGTTGAACACTGAAGCTTTCTTT
few	NA	TRBV4-2	TRBJ1-2	CASSQDWDQSNYGYTF	TGTGCCAGCAGCCAAGATTGGGATCAGTCGAACTATGGCTACACCTTC
NA	TRBD1	TRBV7-9	TRBJ2-5	CASSLGVQGAGKETQYF	TGTGCCAGCAGCTTGGGGGTACAGGGGGCTGGAAAGGAGACCCAGTACTTC
few	NA	TRBV15	TRBJ1-2	CATSSDNYGYTF	TGTGCCACCAGCAGCGATAACTATGGCTACACCTTC
NA	NA	TRBV7-2	TRBJ2-7	CASSPTGAIYEQYF	TGTGCCAGCAGCCCGACAGGAGCTATCTACGAGCAGTACTTC
NA	NA	TRBV27	TRBJ1-1	CASSLREGNTEAFF	TGTGCCAGCAGTTTGAGGGAAGGGAACACTGAAGCTTTCTTT